The 29 T cell receptor beta chains below all came from one sample that was sequenced in a study of T cell responses to AZD1222 COVID-19 vaccine. The repertoire was sequenced with immunoSEQ multiplex PCR; TCRdb's copy has only in-frame clones and lacks some. The repertoire holds 100,000 to 150,000 clones, roughly 88% seen once, with 0.9% to 1.2% in the top ten. Source: peripheral blood, taken 28 days after the second AZD1222 dose. The source of these receptors is an adult who received the AZD1222 COVID-19 vaccine.

The V call is TRBV6-5, the J call TRBJ2-7; TRBD2 matches 12 bases. This CDR3 spans 15 amino acids. Trimming cost V 5 bases and J 4 bases; bases outside gene matches: 6. Germline V gene sequence: CDR1 MNHEY, CDR2 SVGAGI. The CDR3 loop reads CASSPPGLAGYEQYF. The CDR3 bases are TGTGCCAGCAGTCCGCCCGGACTAGCGGGATACGAGCAGTACTTC.

The J gene is TRBJ1-2, the V gene TRBV18; D unclear. The V end lost 2 bases, the J end lost 0 bases, and 13 bases lay between the germline ends. This CDR3 region has 16 residues. CDR1 is KGHSH, CDR2 LQKENI, per germline. The CDR3 sequence is CASSPLRLEANYGYTF. In DNA, the CDR3 is TGTGCCAGCTCACCATTACGTTTAGAAGCTAACTATGGCTACACCTTC.

V and J are TRBV29-1 and TRBJ2-7; perhaps TRBD2 as D (6 bases). There are 12 residues in the CDR3. CDR1 SQVTM and CDR2 ANQGSEA come from the germline V gene. Between the trimmed V and J ends, which lost 6 bases and 4 bases, there was a span of 13 bases. The CDR3 DNA reads as TGCAGCGTCATCATTGCGGGGTACGAGCAGTACTTC. Encoded protein: CSVIIAGYEQYF.

This rearrangement joins TRBV21-1 to TRBJ2-1. TRBV21-1 is a known pseudogene. The CDR3 is 14 amino acids. CDR3 sequence reads: CASRSSQSYNEQFF. CDR3 coding DNA: TGTGCCAGCAGAAGCTCCCAGTCCTACAATGAGCAGTTCTTC.

The gene calls are TRBV19 and TRBJ1-5, with a weak D call TRBD1 (5 bases). CDR3 length: 13 residues. The germline V gene has CDR1 LNHDA and CDR2 SQIVND (reference sequence). V lost 4 bases to trimming and J lost 8 bases, with 12 bases between them. The CDR3 DNA reads as TGTGCCAGTAGTAACAGGCCCAGGGAGCCCCAGCATTTT. Translated: CASSNRPREPQHF.

This chain joins TRBV6-5 and TRBJ2-2, with a tentative D call TRBD2 (5 bases). Trimming took 7 bases from V and 4 from J, leaving 13 bases between them. Per germline, CDR1 MNHEY and CDR2 SVGAGI. The CDR3 length is 14 residues. The CDR3 DNA is TGTGCCAGCACCAATCGGGGAACCACCGGGGAGCTGTTTTTT. Translating gives CASTNRGTTGELFF.

The chain carries TRBV28 and TRBJ2-3, with 11 bases aligning to TRBD1. Trimming at V came to 5 bases and at J to 8 bases, leaving 12 bases not matched to a gene. The CDR3 extends over 16 amino acids. In germline, CDR1 is MDHEN, CDR2 SYDVKM. The CDR3 coding sequence is TGTGCCAGCAGTATCAGAGGGACAGGGGGTCGGGTTACGCAGTATTTT. It specifies CASSIRGTGGRVTQYF. Combining the CDR3 with reference TRBV28 and TRBJ2-3 gives the whole variable domain DVKVTQSSRYLVKRTGEKVFLECVQDMDHENMFWYRQDPGLGLRLIYFSYDVKMKEKGDIPEGYSVSREKKERFSLILESASTNQTSMYLCASSIRGTGGRVTQYFGPGTRLTVL.

The genes are TRBV5-1 and TRBJ2-7; 7 nucleotides agree with TRBD1. This CDR3 is 14 amino acids long. Germline values: CDR1 SGHRS, CDR2 YFSETQ. After removal of 3 bases from V and 3 bases from J, the junction contained 6 bases not matched to a gene. The CDR3 protein is CASSSGQHRYEQYF. The CDR3 nucleotides read TGCGCCAGCAGCTCGGGACAGCACCGCTACGAGCAGTACTTC.

The CDR3 DNA reads as TGTGCCAGCAGCTTTTTGAGCGGGGCAACCTACGAGCAGTACTTC. Translated, it gives CASSFLSGATYEQYF. The chain employs TRBV5-6 and TRBJ2-7; 7 bases line up with TRBD2. This CDR3 contains 15 residues. The junction had 7 bases not matched to a gene; V was cut back by 2 bases and J by 2 bases. The V gene's germline CDR1 is SGHDT and CDR2 YYEEEE.

This clone was seen more than once but under ten times. V usage is TRBV28 and J usage is TRBJ1-2; 8 bases fit TRBD1. With 8 bases clipped from V and 2 bases from J, the junction kept 4 bases outside the gene matches. Germline values: CDR1 MDHEN, CDR2 SYDVKM. The CDR3 spans 13 residues. The CDR3, as DNA: TGTGCCAGCTGGGACAGGTGGAACTATGGCTACACCTTC. The encoded protein is CASWDRWNYGYTF.

This clone was picked up a small number of times. The CDR3 region is CASSSFGRGSYEQYF. CDR3 coding DNA: TGTGCCAGCAGCTCGTTTGGCAGGGGCTCCTACGAGCAGTACTTC. The chain employs TRBV7-8 and TRBJ2-7, with TRBD1 as a possible D gene (6 bases). Trimming removed 4 bases at V and 0 bases at J, with 13 bases between. Germline V CDR1 and CDR2: SGHVS, FQNEAQ. The CDR3 consists of 15 residues.

The gene calls are TRBV25-1 and TRBJ1-2, with 7 bases matching TRBD1. The CDR3 extends over 17 amino acids. V shed 6 bases and J 8 bases; nucleotides not matched to a gene: 21. Germline V gene data show CDR1 as MGHDK and CDR2 as SYGVNS. CDR3 amino acids: CASSANKGATGERGYTF. CDR3 DNA sequence: TGTGCCAGCAGCGCCAATAAAGGGGCCACAGGGGAGAGGGGCTACACCTTC.

The chain has TRBV6-1 and TRBJ1-5; D is uncertain. Germline lookup yields CDR1 MNHNS and CDR2 SASEGT. Trimming stripped 2 bases from V and 5 bases from J, with 13 bases between. CDR3 length: 15 amino acids. This CDR3 is CASSEWGGRDQPQHF. DNA of the CDR3: TGTGCCAGCAGTGAATGGGGAGGAAGGGATCAGCCCCAGCATTTT.

The V call is TRBV18, the J call TRBJ2-2, with a weak D call TRBD1 (5 bases). Germline CDR1 reads KGHSH; CDR2 reads LQKENI. The CDR3 is 14 amino acids. V lost 1 base, J lost 5 bases, and 8 bases lay in between. The CDR3 is CASSPQQATGELFF. DNA for the CDR3: TGTGCCAGCTCACCACAACAGGCAACCGGGGAGCTGTTTTTT.

The chain employs TRBV28 and TRBJ1-5; a possible D gene is TRBD1 (6 bases). Germline V gives CDR1 MDHEN, CDR2 SYDVKM. The CDR3 extends over 13 amino acids. The V end lost 2 bases, the J end lost 7 bases, and 9 bases lay between the germline ends. The CDR3 DNA reads as TGTGCCAGCAGTTTAGGGGGGGCACAGCCCCAGCATTTT. Protein sequence: CASSLGGAQPQHF. The whole variable domain, remainder taken from reference TRBV28 and TRBJ1-5, is DVKVTQSSRYLVKRTGEKVFLECVQDMDHENMFWYRQDPGLGLRLIYFSYDVKMKEKGDIPEGYSVSREKKERFSLILESASTNQTSMYLCASSLGGAQPQHFGDGTRLSIL.

In DNA, the CDR3 is TGTGCCACCAGCAGAGATTCCGGGACAAGGTTCTATAATTCACCCCTCCACTTT. It codes for CATSRDSGTRFYNSPLHF. The gene calls are TRBV15 and TRBJ1-6; TRBD1 is a possible D gene (6 bases). Germline CDR1 reads LNHNV; CDR2 reads YYDKDF (reference sequence). Deletions cut 0 bases from V and 3 bases from J, with 15 bases between. CDR3 size: 18 residues. Full variable domain (missing parts from reference TRBV15 and TRBJ1-6): DAMVIQNPRYQVTQFGKPVTLSCSQTLNHNVMYWYQQKSSQAPKLLFHYYDKDFNNEADTPDNFQSRRPNTSFCFLDIRSPGLGDTAMYLCATSRDSGTRFYNSPLHFGNGTRLTVT.

There are a few counts of this clone. V usage is TRBV2 and J usage is TRBJ2-5; D might be TRBD2 (7 bases). The V and J ends lost 8 bases and 2 bases respectively, with 21 bases between them. CDR1 and CDR2 from the germline V gene are SNHLY and FYNNEI. The CDR3 spans 16 residues. The CDR3 DNA follows: TGTGCCAGCGACGGCGTCGGGGGGCCACAACAAGAGACCCAGTACTTC. As protein: CASDGVGGPQQETQYF.

The chain has TRBV19 and TRBJ1-5, with unresolved D. V was trimmed by 3 bases and J by 5 bases, leaving 8 bases between them. The CDR3 sequence is 13 residues long. Germline V gene lookup returns CDR1 LNHDA and CDR2 SQIVND (reference sequence). The CDR3 DNA follows: TGTGCCAGTAGTATGAGGGTGGATCAGCCCCAGCATTTT. Encoded protein: CASSMRVDQPQHF.

The gene calls are TRBV5-1 and TRBJ2-5; 7 bases fit TRBD2. This CDR3 spans 15 amino acids. Germline CDR1 SGHRS, CDR2 YFSETQ. Unmatched junction bases numbered 4, after V lost 0 bases and J lost 2 bases. The CDR3 spells CASSLVAGDQETQYF. CDR3 DNA: TGCGCCAGCAGCTTGGTCGCGGGAGATCAAGAGACCCAGTACTTC. Supplemented by reference TRBV5-1 and TRBJ2-5, the full variable domain reads KAGVTQTPRYLIKTRGQQVTLSCSPISGHRSVSWYQQTPGQGLQFLFEYFSETQRNKGNFPGRFSGRQFSNSRSEMNVSTLELGDSALYLCASSLVAGDQETQYFGPGTRLLVL.

The V gene is TRBV7-6, the J gene TRBJ2-3; TRBD2 aligns across 11 bases. Per germline, CDR1 SGHVS and CDR2 FNYEAQ. CDR3 length: 18 residues. Trimming at V came to 2 bases and at J to 3 bases, leaving 10 bases not matched to a gene. CDR3 nucleotide sequence: TGTGCCAGCAGCTTATTTGGGTCGACTAGCGGGGTAACAGATACGCAGTATTTT. Its translation is CASSLFGSTSGVTDTQYF.

This clone was seen only once. The rearrangement uses TRBV5-1 and TRBJ2-7; D unresolved. Trimming shortened V by 0 bases and J by 8 bases, and 12 bases separated the two germline ends. The germline V gene has CDR1 SGHRS and CDR2 YFSETQ. This CDR3 is built from 13 residues. The CDR3, as DNA: TGCGCCAGCAGCTTGGCCGAAGGCTCCAAGCAGTACTTC. Protein: CASSLAEGSKQYF.

The chain recombines TRBV30 with TRBJ1-2; D not resolved. CDR1 and CDR2 (germline): GTSNPN, SVGIG (reference sequence). V was cut by 4 bases and J by 2 bases, with 8 bases left in between. The CDR3 extends over 12 amino acids. This CDR3 is CAWTISNYGYTF. CDR3 coding DNA: TGTGCCTGGACGATCTCCAACTATGGCTACACCTTC.

This chain connects TRBV10-3 to TRBJ2-7; D might be TRBD2 (6 bases). The germline gives CDR1 ENHRY, CDR2 SYGVKD. The CDR3 consists of 13 residues. The ends were cut back, 0 bases at V and 7 bases at J, with 10 bases in the middle. The CDR3 nucleotides are TGTGCCATCAGTGAGTCGATTGGGACTGAGCAGTACTTC. It translates to CAISESIGTEQYF.

The rearrangement joins TRBV2 to TRBJ2-5; TRBD2 matches 9 bases. The CDR3 runs to 14 residues. With 4 bases clipped from V and 3 bases from J, the junction kept 3 bases outside the gene matches. Germline V lookup: CDR1 SNHLY, CDR2 FYNNEI. The DNA of the CDR3 is TGTGCCAGCAGTGGGACTAGCGCGAAAGAGACCCAGTACTTC. Encoded protein: CASSGTSAKETQYF.

DNA of the CDR3: TGTGCCAGCAGCGTAGCGGGGGACAGGAGCTCCTACGAGCAGTACTTC. This codes for CASSVAGDRSSYEQYF. V is TRBV9 and J is TRBJ2-7; TRBD1 matches 8 bases. This CDR3 comprises 16 residues. With V trimmed by 0 bases and J by 0 bases, 5 bases remained unmatched. CDR1 and CDR2 (germline): SGDLS, YYNGEE. The variable domain in full, with the rest retrieved from reference TRBV9 and TRBJ2-7, is DSGVTQTPKHLITATGQRVTLRCSPRSGDLSVYWYQQSLDQGLQFLIQYYNGEERAKGNILERFSAQQFPDLHSELNLSSLELGDSALYFCASSVAGDRSSYEQYFGPGTRLTVT.

The rearrangement joins TRBV30 to TRBJ1-1; the D is unclear. The CDR3 totals 12 residues. V dropped 0 bases and J dropped 5 bases, with 7 bases sitting between them. Per the germline V gene, CDR1 is GTSNPN and CDR2 is SVGIG (reference sequence). The CDR3 coding sequence is TGTGCCTGGAGTGTAACCGGGACTGAAGCTTTCTTT. Translated, it gives CAWSVTGTEAFF.

The chain couples TRBV21-1 to TRBJ2-2; the table assigns TRBD1, which was not confirmed against the DNA. TRBV21-1 is reported as a pseudogene. The CDR3 sequence is 16 residues long. The CDR3 spells CASSKHGQGIGGELFF. CDR3 in DNA: TGTGCCAGCAGCAAGCATGGACAGGGAATCGGCGGGGAGCTGTTTTTT.

This chain connects TRBV19 to TRBJ2-5; no definite D call. The ends were cut back, 6 bases at V and 5 bases at J, with 13 bases in the middle. This CDR3 region has 13 residues. The germline CDR1 and CDR2 sequences are LNHDA and SQIVND (reference sequence). The CDR3 DNA reads as TGTGCCAGTAGGGCGGCGGCTGCCGAGACCCAGTACTTC. Amino acids: CASRAAAAETQYF.

The chain employs TRBV28 and TRBJ2-5; D possibly corresponds to TRBD1 (6 bases). V gave up 5 bases and J gave up 0 bases, with 7 bases separating them. CDR3 length equals 13 residues. Germline V gene lookup returns CDR1 MDHEN and CDR2 SYDVKM. CDR3 DNA sequence: TGTGCCAGCAGTCGGACAGACCAAGAGACCCAGTACTTC. It specifies CASSRTDQETQYF.